This record concerns one T cell receptor beta chain sequence. The data were obtained in a study of T cell responses to AZD1222 COVID-19 vaccine. Profiled with immunoSEQ multiplex PCR; TCRdb holds only in-frame clones, not every one. Of 85,000 to 110,000 clones listed, about nine tenths are singletons. The CDR3 has 16 residues. The ends were cut back, 2 bases at V and 3 bases at J, with 14 bases in the middle. CDR1 and CDR2 from the germline V gene are MDHEN and SYDVKM. Sequenced here: peripheral blood, sampled on day 0 of AZD1222 vaccination. The gene calls are TRBV28 and TRBJ1-3; the D is unclear. This TCR derives from an adult in good health. The CDR3 DNA reads as TGTGCCAGCAGTTTAGACCCCGAACCGGTTGGAAACACCATATATTTT. Protein product: CASSLDPEPVGNTIYF.